These 23 T cell receptor beta chains were all obtained from the same sample, sequenced in a study of beta chain features in type 1 diabetes. Study results and caveats: Across all four CD4+ subsets, people with type 1 diabetes showed modestly shorter TCRB CDR3s.

Every bit of the isolated RNA underwent reverse transcription, so sequencing read expressed TCRB transcripts. Clones were sequenced by immunoSEQ multiplex PCR, and TCRdb holds only the in-frame ones, with some missing. The sample lists fewer than 300,000 clones; 11% were seen once. These TCRs' antigens remain unknown. The sequenced material came from naive CD4+ T cells from blood. These receptors were taken from a man younger than 45 with type 1 diabetes.

This clone was seen more than once but under ten times. The genes are TRBV2 and TRBJ1-1; no reliable D call. V was clipped by 2 bases and J by 7 bases, with 11 bases between them. Germline values: CDR1 SNHLY, CDR2 FYNNEI. CDR3 length: 13 amino acids. The CDR3, as DNA: TGTGCCAGCAGTGAACCCTTTCGGGGTGAAGCTTTCTTT. Its translation is CASSEPFRGEAFF.

The chain recombines TRBV18 with TRBJ2-1; 13 bases agree with TRBD2. V was clipped by 6 bases and J by 10 bases; unmatched bases: 6. CDR3 length: 14 amino acids. Germline V gene data show CDR1 as KGHSH and CDR2 as LQKENI. The chain's CDR3 is CASSPTSGGDEQFF. CDR3 nucleotides: TGTGCCAGCTCGCCCACTAGCGGGGGGGACGAGCAGTTCTTC.

V usage is TRBV27 and J usage is TRBJ1-2; 8 nucleotides match TRBD1. V lost 4 bases and J lost 6; bases outside the gene matches: 7. This CDR3 spans 14 amino acids. The germline CDR1 and CDR2 sequences are MNHEY and SMNVEV (reference sequence). The CDR3: CASSSLGTGHGYTF. The CDR3 nucleotides read TGTGCCAGCAGTTCCCTCGGGACAGGCCATGGCTACACCTTC.

This clone was detected a few times. Mismatch with germline at one junction end may stem from a read error. This chain links TRBV7-3 with TRBJ2-1, with a weak D call TRBD2 (6 bases). Germline V gene data show CDR1 as SGHTA and CDR2 as FQGTGA. The CDR3 has 13 amino acids. CDR3 DNA: TGTGCCAGCAGCCCCTTCTTCGGGGGTGCTATGGTCTTC. The encoded protein is CASSPFFGGAMVF.

This clone was observed a handful of times. V gene TRBV5-1 combines with J gene TRBJ2-1; 9 bases fit TRBD1. Per the germline V gene, CDR1 is SGHRS and CDR2 is YFSETQ. V gave up 7 bases and J gave up 4 bases; unmatched junction bases: 6. The CDR3 runs 14 residues. The CDR3 bases are TGCGCCAGCGCCGGGACAGGGTCATACAATGAGCAGTTCTTC. Its protein product is CASAGTGSYNEQFF.

The chain has TRBV6-1 and TRBJ2-7, with 14 positions matching TRBD2. The CDR3 length is 15 residues. V lost 6 bases, J lost 1 base, and 2 bases stayed unmatched. CDR1 is MNHNS and CDR2 is SASEGT in the germline V gene. The CDR3 coding sequence is TGTGCCAGCAGGGGACTAGCGGGGGTATCCTACGAGCAGTACTTC. Translating gives CASRGLAGVSYEQYF.

This rearrangement joins TRBV29-1 to TRBJ2-1; D remains ambiguous. The V end lost 4 bases, the J end lost 4 bases, and 14 bases lay between the germline ends. This CDR3 spans 14 amino acids. Germline assignment: CDR1 SQVTM and CDR2 ANQGSEA. CDR3: CSVARSGSYNEQFF. The CDR3 nucleotides read TGCAGCGTTGCCCGGTCAGGATCATACAATGAGCAGTTCTTC.

The chain recombines TRBV5-1 with TRBJ2-7; TRBD2 is a possible D gene (6 bases). Germline V gene lookup returns CDR1 SGHRS and CDR2 YFSETQ. V was pared by 0 bases and J by 0 bases, with 10 bases between. This CDR3 comprises 15 residues. CDR3 in amino acids: CASSLGGTVSYEQYF. DNA for the CDR3: TGCGCCAGCAGCTTGGGCGGGACGGTCTCCTACGAGCAGTACTTC. Complete variable domain (other parts from reference TRBV5-1 and TRBJ2-7): KAGVTQTPRYLIKTRGQQVTLSCSPISGHRSVSWYQQTPGQGLQFLFEYFSETQRNKGNFPGRFSGRQFSNSRSEMNVSTLELGDSALYLCASSLGGTVSYEQYFGPGTRLTVT.

The rearrangement uses TRBV5-4 and TRBJ2-5, with D maybe TRBD1 (6 bases). Germline assignment: CDR1 SGHNT and CDR2 YYREEE (reference sequence). The V and J ends lost 0 bases and 4 bases respectively, with 10 bases between them. CDR3 size: 14 residues. CDR3 nucleotide sequence: TGTGCCAGCAGCTTGGCCGAAGGGGGAGAGACCCAGTACTTC. Residues: CASSLAEGGETQYF.

The chain uses TRBV19 and TRBJ2-3; D unclear. The CDR3 sequence is 11 residues long. Trimming pared 7 bases from V and 5 bases from J, leaving 7 bases between. Germline V gene data show CDR1 as LNHDA and CDR2 as SQIVND (reference sequence). This chain's CDR3 is CASITGDTQYF. DNA of the CDR3: TGTGCCAGTATCACTGGAGATACGCAGTATTTT.

This clone was picked up a small number of times. The genes are TRBV29-1 and TRBJ1-1; TRBD1 might be the D (6 bases). Germline loops: CDR1 SQVTM, CDR2 ANQGSEA. The CDR3 is 15 residues long. V dropped 1 base and J dropped 1 base, with 13 bases sitting between them. The CDR3, as DNA: TGCAGCGTTGAAGGTGTTACAGGGAAGAACACTGAAGCTTTCTTT. Encoded protein: CSVEGVTGKNTEAFF.

This clone was seen a handful of times. The genes are TRBV15 and TRBJ2-5; no reliable D call. The V and J ends lost 0 bases and 1 base respectively, with 3 bases between them. This CDR3 is 13 amino acids long. Germline V gene data show CDR1 as LNHNV and CDR2 as YYDKDF (reference sequence). CDR3 nucleotides: TGTGCCACCAGCAGAGAAGCCCAAGAGACCCAGTACTTC. This sequence encodes CATSREAQETQYF.

The chain employs TRBV4-2 and TRBJ1-5; D may be TRBD1 (5 bases). This CDR3 comprises 14 residues. CDR1 and CDR2 from the germline V gene are LGHNA and YNFKEQ. Trimming removed 0 bases at V and 4 bases at J, with 7 bases between. CDR3 nucleotides: TGTGCCAGCAGCCAAGAGGAGGGGAATCAGCCCCAGCATTTT. Protein: CASSQEEGNQPQHF.

This clone was found a few times. The chain combines TRBV28 with TRBJ2-7; D possibly corresponds to TRBD1 (6 bases). Germline V gene lookup returns CDR1 MDHEN and CDR2 SYDVKM. Trimming left V 6 bases short and J 5 bases short, with 20 bases between. The CDR3 is 15 amino acids. CDR3 protein: CASRSSSQGNDEQYF. CDR3 nucleotide sequence: TGTGCCAGCAGAAGTTCCTCTCAGGGGAACGACGAGCAGTACTTC.

The CDR3 sequence is CASSLTPGGDEKLFF. CDR3 nucleotides: TGTGCCAGCAGCCTAACTCCGGGAGGAGATGAAAAACTGTTTTTT. The chain links TRBV28 to TRBJ1-4; unclear D gene. Per the germline V gene, CDR1 is MDHEN and CDR2 is SYDVKM. The CDR3 extends over 15 amino acids. V dropped 6 bases and J dropped 6 bases, with 17 bases sitting between them.

The chain uses TRBV28 and TRBJ2-7; D is perhaps TRBD1 (5 bases). The CDR3 is 13 residues long. Germline V CDR1 and CDR2: MDHEN, SYDVKM. Trimming left V 7 bases short and J 1 base short, with 11 bases between. CDR3 sequence: CASIGAASYEQYF. The CDR3 region has the DNA TGTGCCAGCATAGGGGCAGCTTCCTACGAGCAGTACTTC.

In this sample, this clone turned up a few times. This chain links TRBV29-1 with TRBJ2-3; maybe TRBD2 (6 bases). V lost 1 base and J 9 bases, leaving 11 bases between the germline ends. The CDR3 has 12 amino acids. Germline V gene lookup returns CDR1 SQVTM and CDR2 ANQGSEA. The CDR3 spells CSVEVGGTTQYF. CDR3 nucleotide sequence: TGCAGCGTTGAAGTTGGGGGGACCACGCAGTATTTT.

V usage is TRBV6-6 and J usage is TRBJ2-1, with 9 positions matching TRBD1. V lost 5 bases to trimming and J lost 6 bases; unmatched junction nucleotides: 8. The CDR3 has 15 residues. The V gene's germline CDR1 is MNHNY and CDR2 SVGAGI (reference sequence). In DNA form, the CDR3 reads TGTGCCAGCAGTAAATGGACAGGGGAAGGCAATGAGCAGTTCTTC. Protein product: CASSKWTGEGNEQFF.

This clone was recorded a few times. This chain connects TRBV6-6 to TRBJ1-1; 8 positions match TRBD1. V was clipped by 4 bases and J by 11 bases; unmatched bases: 6. Germline CDR1 reads MNHNY; CDR2 reads SVGAGI (reference sequence). The CDR3 is 12 residues long. CDR3 DNA sequence: TGTGCCAGCAGTTTTGGACAGGGTATGGCTTTCTTT. It yields the protein CASSFGQGMAFF.

This chain uses TRBV6-5 with TRBJ2-5; 7 bases align to TRBD2. Trimming removed 7 bases from V and 3 bases from J; junction bases left unmatched: 8. Germline values: CDR1 MNHEY, CDR2 SVGAGI. The CDR3 is made up of 14 amino acids. As DNA, the CDR3 is TGTGCCAGCAAGAGGGGACTAATGGAAGAGACCCAGTACTTC. Amino acid sequence: CASKRGLMEETQYF.

This clone was recorded a few times. The V and J genes are TRBV2 and TRBJ2-1; 9 bases are shared with TRBD1. This CDR3 contains 15 residues. V lost 7 bases and J lost 4; bases outside the gene matches: 8. Germline-derived CDR1 and CDR2 are SNHLY and FYNNEI. CDR3 in DNA: TGTGCCAGCATTCCGGGACAGGGCAAATACAATGAGCAGTTCTTC. It translates to CASIPGQGKYNEQFF. The complete variable domain, with remaining parts taken from reference TRBV2 and TRBJ2-1, reads EPEVTQTPSHQVTQMGQEVILRCVPISNHLYFYWYRQILGQKVEFLVSFYNNEISEKSEIFDDQFSVERPDGSNFTLKIRSTKLEDSAMYFCASIPGQGKYNEQFFGPGTRLTVL.

In its sample, this clone was seen a few times. The chain couples TRBV10-3 to TRBJ2-5; perhaps TRBD1 as D (6 bases). Germline loops: CDR1 ENHRY, CDR2 SYGVKD. The CDR3 totals 14 residues. V was cut by 7 bases and J by 4 bases, with 16 bases left in between. This chain's CDR3 is CAINSGGGAETQYF. As DNA, the CDR3 is TGTGCCATCAATTCTGGGGGCGGTGCAGAGACCCAGTACTTC.

This clone has just a few counts. The CDR3 region is CASSRDRFEAFF. The CDR3 nucleotides read TGTGCCAGCTCACGGGACAGATTTGAAGCTTTCTTT. This rearrangement joins TRBV18 to TRBJ1-1, with TRBD1 identical over 7 bases. Germline lookup yields CDR1 KGHSH and CDR2 LQKENI. This CDR3 is 12 amino acids long. Unmatched junction bases numbered 3, after V lost 4 bases and J lost 7 bases.